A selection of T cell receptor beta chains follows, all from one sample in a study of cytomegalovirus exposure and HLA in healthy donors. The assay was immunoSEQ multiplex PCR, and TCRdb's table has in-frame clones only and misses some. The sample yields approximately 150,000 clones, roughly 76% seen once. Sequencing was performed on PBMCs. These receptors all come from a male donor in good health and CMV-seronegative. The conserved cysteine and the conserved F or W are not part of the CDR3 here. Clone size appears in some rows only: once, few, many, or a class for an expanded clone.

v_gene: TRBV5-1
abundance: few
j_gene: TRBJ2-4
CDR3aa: ASSLGAGAKNIQY

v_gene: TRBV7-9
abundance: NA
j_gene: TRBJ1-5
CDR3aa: ASSGQYSNQPQH

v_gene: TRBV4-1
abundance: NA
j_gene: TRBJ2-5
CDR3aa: ASSQGAVQETQY

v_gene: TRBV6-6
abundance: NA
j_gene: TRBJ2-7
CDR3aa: ASSPEGLYEQY

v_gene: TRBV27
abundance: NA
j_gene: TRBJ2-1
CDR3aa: ASSSRQGANQF

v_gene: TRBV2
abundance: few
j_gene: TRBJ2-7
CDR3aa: ASMGLEYEQY

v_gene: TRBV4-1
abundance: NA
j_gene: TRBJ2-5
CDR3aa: ASSQPGQGAIETQY

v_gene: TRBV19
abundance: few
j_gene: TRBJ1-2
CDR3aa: GSKGRNYGYT

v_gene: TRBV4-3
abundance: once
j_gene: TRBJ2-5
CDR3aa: ASSQDGAGGETQY

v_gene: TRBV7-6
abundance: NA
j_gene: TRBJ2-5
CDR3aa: ASSLTSGAGETQY

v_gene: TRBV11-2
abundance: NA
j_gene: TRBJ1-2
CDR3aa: ASSPPGTDLAGGYT

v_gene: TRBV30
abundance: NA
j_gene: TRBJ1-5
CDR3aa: AWGRGYSNQPQH

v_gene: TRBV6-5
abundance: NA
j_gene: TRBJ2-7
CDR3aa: ASRQTGTGDYEQY

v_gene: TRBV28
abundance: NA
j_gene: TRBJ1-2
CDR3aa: ASRAFRVGFT

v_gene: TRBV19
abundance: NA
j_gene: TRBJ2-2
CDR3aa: ASSISASNTGELF

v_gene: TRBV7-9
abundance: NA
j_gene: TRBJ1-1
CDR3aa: ASSYRGGGEAF

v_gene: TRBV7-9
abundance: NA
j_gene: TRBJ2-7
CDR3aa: ASCVDRAEIHEQY

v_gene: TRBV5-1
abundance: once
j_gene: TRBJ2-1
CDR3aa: ASSPGNGGGANEQF

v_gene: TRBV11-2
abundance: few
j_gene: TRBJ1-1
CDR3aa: ASSRPGQVNTEAF

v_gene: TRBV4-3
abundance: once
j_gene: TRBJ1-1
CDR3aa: ASSQEDRANTEAF